The 17 T cell receptor beta chains presented below share a single source sample, sequenced in a study of cytomegalovirus exposure and HLA in healthy donors. The PCR made use of 60 Vbeta and 13 Jbeta primers. Profiled with immunoSEQ multiplex PCR; TCRdb holds only in-frame clones, not every one. The sample holds about 160,000 clones; approximately 80% are singletons and the top ten take approximately 4.5%. The material sequenced was PBMCs. The receptors originated from a middle-aged man in good health and CMV-seronegative.

This chain links TRBV11-2 with TRBJ1-4, with D unresolved. V lost 1 base and J 7 bases, leaving 13 bases between the germline ends. Germline V CDR1 and CDR2: SGHAT, FQNNGV. The length of the CDR3 is 15 residues. The CDR3 DNA sequence: TGTGCCAGCAGCTTAGTGCTAGGCGTGGGTGAAAAACTGTTTTTT. It encodes CASSLVLGVGEKLFF.

The J gene is TRBJ2-4, the V gene TRBV28; the D gene is possibly TRBD2 (6 bases). Per germline, CDR1 MDHEN and CDR2 SYDVKM. V lost 2 bases, J lost 8 bases, and 16 bases lay in between. This CDR3 is 15 amino acids long. The CDR3 here is CASSLGLRDWDIQYF. The CDR3 DNA sequence: TGTGCCAGCAGTTTAGGTCTCAGGGACTGGGACATTCAGTACTTC.

The chain is built from TRBV10-3 and TRBJ1-4, with D possibly TRBD1 on 6 matching bases. Germline V CDR1 and CDR2: ENHRY, SYGVKD. CDR3 size: 14 residues. V lost 10 bases, J lost 3 bases, and 15 bases lay in between. In nucleotides, the CDR3 is TGTGCCACCACCCGGGACAAGCCTAATGAAAAACTGTTTTTT. It is translated as CATTRDKPNEKLFF.

J is TRBJ2-7 and V is TRBV5-1; a possible D gene is TRBD1 (6 bases). The ends were cut back, 4 bases at V and 4 bases at J, with 12 bases in the middle. CDR1 is SGHRS, CDR2 YFSETQ, per germline. The CDR3 runs to 13 residues. CDR3 coding DNA: TGCGCCAGCAGCCAGGGGATAGGATACGAGCAGTACTTC. It specifies CASSQGIGYEQYF.

The rearrangement uses TRBV19 and TRBJ1-5; TRBD1 matches at 7 bases. Trimming cost V 5 bases and J 2 bases; bases outside gene matches: 6. Germline CDR1 reads LNHDA; CDR2 reads SQIVND (reference sequence). This CDR3 is built from 15 residues. The CDR3 region is CASSLAGGGNQPQHF. The CDR3 nucleotides are TGTGCCAGTAGTCTAGCAGGGGGTGGCAATCAGCCCCAGCATTTT.

The V call is TRBV7-9, the J call TRBJ1-4; no reliable D call. V was trimmed by 5 bases and J by 5 bases, leaving 9 bases between them. CDR1 is SEHNR, CDR2 FQNEAQ, per germline (reference sequence). The CDR3 consists of 13 residues. DNA for the CDR3: TGTGCCAGCAGCCTCACAGAGAATGAAAAACTGTTTTTT. Translating it yields CASSLTENEKLFF.

The chain combines TRBV6-5 with TRBJ2-5, with TRBD1 identical over 9 bases. Near its end, the DNA agrees better with TRBJ2-7, so the J call may be wrong. Germline CDR1 is MNHEY and CDR2 is SVGAGI. The CDR3 is made up of 15 amino acids. CDR3 sequence (DNA): TGTGCCAGCAGTTACGCCGGGACAGGGAACTACGAGCAGTACTTC. This codes for CASSYAGTGNYEQYF.

V is TRBV18 and J is TRBJ1-6; no clear D. The germline V gene encodes CDR1 KGHSH and CDR2 LQKENI. V was trimmed by 3 bases and J by 7 bases, leaving 13 bases between them. This CDR3 has 15 residues. The CDR3 DNA sequence: TGTGCCAGCTCACCCAATCAGGTGAACAATTCACCCCTCCACTTT. Its translation: CASSPNQVNNSPLHF. The full variable domain, with the rest looked up from reference TRBV18 and TRBJ1-6, is NAGVMQNPRHLVRRRGQEARLRCSPMKGHSHVYWYRQLPEEGLKFMVYLQKENIIDESGMPKERFSAEFPKEGPSILRIQQVVRGDSAAYFCASSPNQVNNSPLHFGNGTRLTVT.

The CDR3 loop reads CASSPGQHLGTDTQYF. The CDR3 nucleotides are TGTGCCAGCAGCCCAGGACAGCACTTGGGCACAGATACGCAGTATTTT. The J gene is TRBJ2-3, the V gene TRBV5-6; possible D gene TRBD1, 6 bases. Looked up from germline, CDR1 is SGHDT and CDR2 is YYEEEE. Trimming took 4 bases from V and 1 from J, leaving 16 bases between them. CDR3 size: 16 residues.

The rearrangement uses TRBV5-1 and TRBJ2-3; 13 nucleotides line up with TRBD2. V dropped 6 bases and J dropped 1; count of bases not matched to a gene: 5. Germline V gene sequence: CDR1 SGHRS, CDR2 YFSETQ. The CDR3 sequence is 16 residues long. The CDR3 protein is CASKLAGGTGTDTQYF. The CDR3 nucleotides are TGCGCCAGCAAACTAGCGGGGGGGACGGGCACAGATACGCAGTATTTT.

The chain's CDR3 is CASSWDSGYEQYF. Here the CDR3 DNA reads TGTGCCAGCAGTTGGGACAGTGGATACGAGCAGTACTTC. V is TRBV27 and J is TRBJ2-7; TRBD1 agrees at 7 bases. Trimming cost V 4 bases and J 4 bases; bases outside gene matches: 4. Per the germline V gene, CDR1 is MNHEY and CDR2 is SMNVEV (reference sequence). The CDR3 consists of 13 residues.

A word on this clone: One end of the junction is discordant with germline, which a read error may explain. The J gene is TRBJ1-2, the V gene TRBV4-1; no clear D gene. The germline V gene encodes CDR1 MGHRA and CDR2 YSYEKL. The CDR3 extends over 15 amino acids. The CDR3 spells CASSQESGPNFGYTF. CDR3 sequence (DNA): TGCGCCAGCAGCCAAGAAAGTGGGCCGAACTTTGGCTACACCTTC.

This sequence joins TRBV5-4 and TRBJ1-3; TRBD1 agrees at 12 bases. With 4 bases clipped from V and 2 bases from J, the junction kept 10 bases outside the gene matches. The germline V gene encodes CDR1 SGHNT and CDR2 YYREEE (reference sequence). The CDR3 extends over 18 amino acids. CDR3 region: CASSPAPGQGATGNTIYF. In DNA, the CDR3 is TGTGCCAGCAGCCCTGCTCCGGGACAGGGGGCCACTGGAAACACCATATATTTT.

This chain joins TRBV2 and TRBJ2-5; the match to TRBD2 covers 11 bases. Looked up from germline, CDR1 is SNHLY and CDR2 is FYNNEI. The CDR3 contains 20 residues. Germline trimming cut 6 bases from V and 1 base from J; bases unmatched to any gene: 19. DNA of the CDR3: TGTGCCAGCAGCCCAAGGGGGGCTAGCGGGGGGTGGGGGACCCAAGAGACCCAGTACTTC. Translation: CASSPRGASGGWGTQETQYF.

In its sample, this clone was seen once. The rearrangement uses TRBV5-6 and TRBJ2-3; 8 bases map to TRBD2. V gave up 3 bases and J gave up 4 bases; unmatched junction bases: 19. Looked up from germline, CDR1 is SGHDT and CDR2 is YYEEEE. The CDR3 totals 19 residues. CDR3 coding DNA: TGTGCCAGCAGCTCCCCCTCGAAGCGGGGGAATCACCTCCCAGATACGCAGTATTTT. Its translation: CASSSPSKRGNHLPDTQYF. The full variable domain, rest sourced from reference TRBV5-6 and TRBJ2-3, is DAGVTQSPTHLIKTRGQQVTLRCSPKSGHDTVSWYQQALGQGPQFIFQYYEEEERQRGNFPDRFSGHQFPNYSSELNVNALLLGDSALYLCASSSPSKRGNHLPDTQYFGPGTRLTVL.

The chain couples TRBV27 to TRBJ1-2; the D gene is possibly TRBD1 (6 bases). Germline CDR1 is MNHEY and CDR2 is SMNVEV (reference sequence). V gave up 5 bases and J gave up 5 bases, with 21 bases separating them. The length of the CDR3 is 16 residues. CDR3 DNA: TGTGCCAGCAGTGGGTTGGTGGGGGCATGGCGATATGGCTACACCTTC. As protein: CASSGLVGAWRYGYTF.

The V and J genes are TRBV4-3 and TRBJ2-5; tentatively, D is TRBD2 (5 bases). The DNA end is a closer match to TRBJ2-7, so the J assignment may be wrong. This CDR3 is built from 14 residues. The germline gives CDR1 LGHNA, CDR2 YSLEER. The DNA for the CDR3 is TGCGCCAGCAGCCAAGAGGAAGGGAGCTACGAGCAGTACTTC. Amino acid sequence: CASSQEEGSYEQYF.